The 8 T cell receptor beta chains below all came from one sample that was sequenced in a study of OX40 agonist ivuxolimab in advanced cancers. Library creation used the immunoSEQ multiplex PCR assay. TCRdb carries this immuneACCESS record with in-frame sequences only. Its versions omit some clonotypes, under half of them owing to an unresolved V gene in the studies checked, with the rest unexplained. The sample profile shows tens of thousands of clones; approximately 79% of them were found once. The ten largest clones add up to 2.4% of the sample. The specimen comprised CD4+ or CD8+ T cells sorted from blood, sampled in a trial of the OX40 agonist ivuxolimab. The receptor set was obtained from an adult with an advanced solid tumor such as melanoma, head and neck, liver or kidney cancer.

The chain has TRBV7-3 and TRBJ2-5; D may correspond to TRBD1 or TRBD2 (5 bases each). Germline V lookup: CDR1 SGHTA, CDR2 FQGTGA. The CDR3 is made up of 15 amino acids. V lost 5 bases and J 0 bases, leaving 13 bases between the germline ends. Here the CDR3 DNA reads TGTGCCAGCAGCCTATCCGGGACCCACCAAGAGACCCAGTACTTC. Its translation: CASSLSGTHQETQYF.

By share, this clone counts as medium-sized. The same CDR3 also results from other DNA sequences found in this sample. The chain employs TRBV11-2 and TRBJ2-7; D uncertain. The V and J ends lost 0 bases and 3 bases respectively, with 6 bases between them. Germline CDR1 SGHAT, CDR2 FQNNGV. The CDR3 is made up of 13 amino acids. DNA of the CDR3: TGTGCCAGCAGCTTAGAGTATAGCTACGAGCAGTACTTC. Translating it yields CASSLEYSYEQYF.

This chain links TRBV7-9 with TRBJ2-1; D ambiguous. Germline lookup yields CDR1 SEHNR and CDR2 FQNEAQ (reference sequence). This CDR3 spans 17 amino acids. Trimming shortened V by 0 bases and J by 2 bases, and 14 bases separated the two germline ends. The CDR3 coding sequence is TGTGCCAGCAGCTTAGCGCTGCTCGACGCAGCCTACAATGAGCAGTTCTTC. Residues: CASSLALLDAAYNEQFF.

This chain links TRBV29-1 with TRBJ1-1; no definite D call. V lost 4 bases and J lost 0, with 15 bases in between. The CDR3 spans 15 residues. Germline assignment: CDR1 SQVTM and CDR2 ANQGSEA. The CDR3 reads CSVVYGLTMNTEAFF. CDR3 coding DNA: TGCAGCGTTGTTTACGGTTTAACCATGAACACTGAAGCTTTCTTT.

The V and J genes are TRBV6-1 and TRBJ1-5; TRBD1 might be the D (5 bases). V lost 6 bases to trimming and J lost 6 bases, with 18 bases between them. Germline V CDR1 and CDR2: MNHNS, SASEGT. The CDR3 spans 15 residues. CDR3 loop: CASRISRVFGQPQHF. In DNA, the CDR3 is TGTGCCAGCAGAATTTCCAGGGTTTTCGGTCAGCCCCAGCATTTT.

This chain links TRBV11-3 with TRBJ2-5; weak D call: TRBD2 (6 bases). The V end lost 5 bases, the J end lost 1 base, and 11 bases lay between the germline ends. The CDR3 has 14 amino acids. Per the germline V gene, CDR1 is SGHNT and CDR2 is YENEEA. CDR3 loop: CASSRGASQETQYF. The CDR3, as DNA: TGTGCCAGCAGCCGCGGGGCCAGCCAAGAGACCCAGTACTTC.

The chain recombines TRBV7-9 with TRBJ1-5; weak D call: TRBD1 (5 bases). The germline V gene encodes CDR1 SEHNR and CDR2 FQNEAQ (reference sequence). Trimming stripped 5 bases from V and 1 base from J, with 9 bases between. The CDR3 loop spans 14 amino acids. CDR3 bases: TGTGCCAGCAGCCGCGGGGGGAGCAATCAGCCCCAGCATTTT. Translated: CASSRGGSNQPQHF.

The chain uses TRBV6-1 and TRBJ2-2; TRBD1 matches 8 bases. Germline-derived CDR1 and CDR2 are MNHNS and SASEGT. The CDR3 is 15 amino acids. The ends lost 8 bases at V and 6 bases at J; junction bases unmatched: 11. The CDR3 region has the DNA TGTGCCAGCCTAGATATCAGGGGGCAGGCCGGGGAGCTGTTTTTT. Translated, it gives CASLDIRGQAGELFF.